The source of this T cell receptor beta chain is a study of cytomegalovirus exposure and HLA in healthy donors. Study overall: Membership in the Caucasian-associated ancestry cluster was found for about 84% of 300 to 400 genotyped donors. Study observations and caveats: An analysis was carried out at a later point. It showed that HLA-associated TCR beta chains were more clonally expanded than equally common non-associated chains. In a later analysis, specific HLA alleles were associated with approximately 16,000 TCR beta sequences at a 0.05 false discovery rate.

Details on this clone: The target antigen is unknown. The junction does not match germline at one end; this may be a read error. The same CDR3 can be traced to other DNA sequences in this sample.

The study ran its PCR with 60 Vbeta and 13 Jbeta primers. Authors' processing steps: Later reanalysis found 80 million or so unique TCR beta chains, about 11 million of them shared. Repertoires were generated with immunoSEQ multiplex PCR, while TCRdb's copy carries only in-frame clones and drops some. The DNA gave D and trimming, while V, J and clone size come from that table. Altogether 150,000 to 200,000 clones are present, 80% being singletons, with the ten largest covering roughly 1.9%. Sequences were obtained from PBMCs. The TCR originated in a human donor in good health.

The CDR3 region has the DNA TGCGCCAGCAGCCAAAGAAGGCGGGAGGACACTGAGGCTTTCTTT. It codes for CASSQRRREDTEAFF. This chain uses TRBV4-3 with TRBJ1-1; D possibly corresponds to TRBD1 (5 bases). This CDR3 is built from 15 residues. Looked up from germline, CDR1 is LGHNA and CDR2 is YSLEER.